The source of this T cell receptor (beta chain) is a study of technical replicates of blood from a handful of donors (dated by TCRdb to 2016 to 2017). The library was made by the immunoSEQ multiplex PCR assay. What TCRdb holds here is the immuneACCESS table cut down to in-frame rearrangements. Part of the clones is not present; checked against another copy, under half of the missing clones reflect an unresolved V gene, and the others are unexplained. This sample has roughly 60,000 clones in its table, and approximately 87% of those were observed once. Of the sample, about 5% is held by the ten largest clones. At the junction V is shortened by 5 bases and J by 4 bases; bases outside the gene matches: 4. The germline V gene yields SGHVS for CDR1 and FNYEAQ for CDR2. From the cysteine up to the phenylalanine, the CDR3 has a length of 14 residues. CDR3 DNA is the only sequence kept; it has 42 bases, read in frame from the first base.

In regard to this clone: Its specific antigen is unknown. No much larger clonotype is one base removed from it; base qualities were not supplied.

The V and J segments used are TRBV7-6 and TRBJ2-2; 7 bases in the junction line up with TRBD1. Sequenced input: PBMCs. The clonotype was recovered from a human donor in good health. Some clones in this sample may be carry-over from other donors' samples. The CDR3 region: CASSRDSSTGELFF. The nucleotide sequence reads TGTGCCAGCAGCCGGGACAGCAGCACCGGGGAGCTGTTTTTT.